Reported below is one TCR beta chain. Its antigen is currently unknown. The source of the sample is a study of shared clonotypes between healthy human individuals. Whole-study context: The cohort had a couple of women and a few men, ages 18 to 49. Each donor contributed plates that comprised three CD4 naive, three CD4 memory, two CD8 naive and one CD8 memory. General study results and limits: In the sorted subsets, rarefaction showed sequencing was incomplete despite large depth.

Every immunoSEQ plate was one replicate of a subset's evenly spread DNA. Some clones are missing from TCRdb's copy, which holds only in-frame ones; the method was immunoSEQ multiplex PCR. Of around 1.9 million clones listed, roughly 91% were seen once; the top ten hold about 1.8%. Trimming left V 3 bases short and J 2 bases short, with 17 bases between. Germline CDR1 and CDR2: SGHAT and FQNNGV. This CDR3 has 16 residues. CD45RO-negative, CCR7-selected cells formed the naive CD8 fraction, which excluded terminally differentiated effector memory CD45RA+ cells. The chain employs TRBV11-2 and TRBJ2-7, with D possibly being TRBD1 or TRBD2 (7 bases each). This TCR came from a man between 18 and 35 years old in good health. Some clones in this sample may be carry-over from other donors' samples. Specimen: naive CD8+ T cells from PBMCs. CDR3 sequence: CASSFRGGLAAYEQYF. The DNA for the CDR3 is TGTGCCAGCAGCTTCAGGGGGGGGCTAGCGGCCTACGAGCAGTACTTC. Combining the CDR3 with reference TRBV11-2 and TRBJ2-7 gives the whole variable domain EAGVAQSPRYKIIEKRQSVAFWCNPISGHATLYWYQQILGQGPKLLIQFQNNGVVDDSQLPKDRFSAERLKGVDSTLKIQPAKLEDSAVYLCASSFRGGLAAYEQYFGPGTRLTVT.